This note documents a single T cell receptor beta chain sequence. These data are taken from a study of control samples from healthy donors and cancer patients. Using immunoSEQ multiplex PCR, the repertoire was profiled, and TCRdb retains in-frame clones only, with some absent. Of 350,000 to 450,000 clones listed, 90% are singletons. This sequence was found in a man in his forties with head and neck cancer. The sequencing sample was made of PBMCs.

As DNA, the CDR3 is TGTGCCAGCAGTTCATTAGGCAGGACGCACGTAAACTATGGCTACACCTTC. Amino acid sequence: CASSSLGRTHVNYGYTF. The rearrangement links TRBV28 to TRBJ1-2, with D uncertain. Germline V gene data show CDR1 as MDHEN and CDR2 as SYDVKM. The CDR3 loop spans 17 amino acids. The V gene lost 4 bases and the J gene lost 2 bases, with 20 bases spanning the gap.